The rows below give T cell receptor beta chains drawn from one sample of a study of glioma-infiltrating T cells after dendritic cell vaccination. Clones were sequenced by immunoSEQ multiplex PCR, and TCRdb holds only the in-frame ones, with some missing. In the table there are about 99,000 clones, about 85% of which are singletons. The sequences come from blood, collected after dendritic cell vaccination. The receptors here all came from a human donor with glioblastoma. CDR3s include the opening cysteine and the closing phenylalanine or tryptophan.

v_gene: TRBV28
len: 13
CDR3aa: CASTEGSNYGYTF

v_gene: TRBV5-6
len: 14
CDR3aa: CASSGDQGINEQYF

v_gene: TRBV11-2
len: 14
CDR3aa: CASSLDIGEGGYTF

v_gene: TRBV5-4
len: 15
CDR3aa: CASSYDRIYTGELFF

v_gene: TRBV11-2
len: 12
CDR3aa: CASSLVGFEQYF

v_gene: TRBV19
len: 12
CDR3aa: CASSKGADTQYF

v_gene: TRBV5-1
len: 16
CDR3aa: CASSRDGLAGSNEQFF

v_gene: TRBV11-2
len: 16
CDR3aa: CASRSRVSSGANVLTF

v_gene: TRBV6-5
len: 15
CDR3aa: CASSYSGGQGYEQYF

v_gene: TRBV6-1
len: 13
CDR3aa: CASTDRVQETQYF

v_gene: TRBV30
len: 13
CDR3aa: CAWTQALGNTIYF

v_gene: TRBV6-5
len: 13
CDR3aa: CASSYGQTYEQYF

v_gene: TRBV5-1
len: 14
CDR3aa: CASSLGANNQPQHF

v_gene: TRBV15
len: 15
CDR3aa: CATSESQGAIYEQYF

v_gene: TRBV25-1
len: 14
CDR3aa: CASSEYPVQAEQFF

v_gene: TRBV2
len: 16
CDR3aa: CASTGTPSSGANVLTF

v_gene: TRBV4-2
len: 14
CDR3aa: CASSHPGTPKTAFF

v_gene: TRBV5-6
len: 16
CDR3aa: CASSLRGGVSNYGYTF

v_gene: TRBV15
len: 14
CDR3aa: CATSREDTRETQYF

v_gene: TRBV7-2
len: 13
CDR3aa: CASSFAGQETQYF

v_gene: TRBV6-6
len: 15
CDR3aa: CASSYSFSQGARYTF

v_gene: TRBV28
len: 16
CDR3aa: CASSFPEGGQGHGYTF

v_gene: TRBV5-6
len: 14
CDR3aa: CASSLEDSQETQYF

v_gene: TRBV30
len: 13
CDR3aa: CAWSDRGYNEQFF

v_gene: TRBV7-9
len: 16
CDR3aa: CASSLARGTEHNEQFF

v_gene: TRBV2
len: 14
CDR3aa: CASIAGAGNYGYTF

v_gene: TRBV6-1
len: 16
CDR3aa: CASSVRDRGQNTEAFF

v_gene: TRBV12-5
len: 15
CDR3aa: CASGSQVGSYNEQFF

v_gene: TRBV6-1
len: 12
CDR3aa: CASSLHRDGYTF